These 27 T cell receptor beta chains came from one sample sequenced in a study of blood T cell repertoires in COVID-19. Clones were read by immunoSEQ multiplex PCR, and TCRdb kept only the in-frame ones, dropping some. The sample lists about 220,000 clones, roughly 90% seen once, with 2% to 3% in the top ten. Sequencing was carried out using PBMCs or T cells enriched from blood (not recorded which). Receptors originate from a young woman with acute COVID-19.

The chain links TRBV6-5 to TRBJ2-7, with TRBD1 matching 10 bases. Germline-derived CDR1 and CDR2 are MNHEY and SVGAGI. Unmatched junction bases numbered 5, after V lost 4 bases and J lost 5 bases. The CDR3 runs to 14 residues. CDR3 sequence reads: CASSSGTGENEQYF. DNA of the CDR3: TGTGCCAGCAGTTCTGGGACAGGGGAAAACGAGCAGTACTTC.

The chain couples TRBV5-4 to TRBJ1-1; maybe TRBD1 (6 bases). The length of the CDR3 is 17 residues. The germline CDR1 and CDR2 sequences are SGHNT and YYREEE (reference sequence). Trimming took off 0 bases at V and 1 base at J, with 16 bases between the two ends. As DNA, the CDR3 is TGTGCCAGCAGCTTGGAAGGGGGGGCAGGAACGAACACTGAAGCTTTCTTT. The encoded protein is CASSLEGGAGTNTEAFF.

The chain is built from TRBV5-1 and TRBJ2-1, with 7 bases matching TRBD2. The CDR3 has 14 residues. V shed 4 bases, J shed 4 bases, and the junction held 5 bases outside the gene matches. Per the germline V gene, CDR1 is SGHRS and CDR2 is YFSETQ. The CDR3: CASSPTSSYNEQFF. DNA for the CDR3: TGCGCCAGCAGCCCGACTAGCTCTTACAATGAGCAGTTCTTC.

The rearrangement uses TRBV5-4 and TRBJ1-2; D might be TRBD1 (6 bases). This CDR3 contains 14 residues. Germline lookup yields CDR1 SGHNT and CDR2 YYREEE (reference sequence). V was clipped by 4 bases and J by 6 bases, with 16 bases between them. The CDR3 protein is CASSPNGGADGYTF. CDR3 bases: TGTGCCAGCAGCCCCAATGGGGGGGCCGATGGCTACACCTTC.

Here the CDR3 reads CASSLDRGGKAFF. The CDR3, as DNA: TGTGCCAGCAGCTTGGACAGGGGCGGAAAAGCTTTCTTT. The chain couples TRBV5-8 to TRBJ1-1; 7 nucleotides agree with TRBD1. Germline V gives CDR1 SGHTS, CDR2 YDEGEE. V dropped 0 bases and J dropped 9; count of bases not matched to a gene: 5. The CDR3 loop spans 13 amino acids.

V and J are TRBV28 and TRBJ1-5; a weak D match, TRBD1 (6 bases). The V and J ends lost 5 bases and 0 bases respectively, with 23 bases between them. CDR1 MDHEN and CDR2 SYDVKM come from the germline V gene. The CDR3 consists of 19 residues. CDR3 residues: CASSLFPGGPLYSNQPQHF. CDR3 nucleotides: TGTGCCAGCAGTCTGTTTCCGGGGGGGCCCCTATATAGCAATCAGCCCCAGCATTTT.

The chain recombines TRBV6-5 with TRBJ1-1; 10 bases map to TRBD1. This CDR3 comprises 15 residues. The trim removed 6 bases at V and 1 base at J, leaving 5 bases unmatched. Germline CDR1 and CDR2: MNHEY and SVGAGI. The CDR3, as DNA: TGTGCCAGCAGAAACCGGGACAGGGGGAACACTGAAGCTTTCTTT. It is translated as CASRNRDRGNTEAFF.

This clone was seen only once. V is TRBV6-1 and J is TRBJ2-7; TRBD2 might be the D (6 bases). The CDR3 consists of 14 residues. Trimming took 0 bases from V and 3 from J, leaving 9 bases between them. Germline CDR1 reads MNHNS; CDR2 reads SASEGT. The CDR3 reads CASSEARLGYEQYF. The CDR3 DNA reads as TGTGCCAGCAGTGAAGCCCGACTAGGCTACGAGCAGTACTTC.

This clone was picked up a small number of times. This chain uses TRBV5-1 with TRBJ1-2, with 9 bases aligning to TRBD1. The V gene end was trimmed by 3 bases and the J gene end by 8 bases; junction bases not matched to a gene: 8. The CDR3 covers 14 residues. In germline, CDR1 is SGHRS, CDR2 YFSETQ. CDR3 protein: CASSSRTGDGGYTF. CDR3 nucleotides: TGCGCCAGCAGCTCCAGGACAGGGGACGGAGGCTACACCTTC. The full variable domain, in which reference TRBV5-1 and TRBJ1-2 provide the parts outside the CDR3, is KAGVTQTPRYLIKTRGQQVTLSCSPISGHRSVSWYQQTPGQGLQFLFEYFSETQRNKGNFPGRFSGRQFSNSRSEMNVSTLELGDSALYLCASSSRTGDGGYTFGSGTRLTVV.

The V and J genes are TRBV2 and TRBJ1-5; the match to TRBD1 covers 10 bases. Germline V gene lookup returns CDR1 SNHLY and CDR2 FYNNEI. CDR3 size: 14 residues. V lost 8 bases, J lost 4 bases, and 5 bases stayed unmatched. This chain's CDR3 is CASGWGQGNQPQHF. The CDR3 DNA is TGTGCCAGCGGATGGGGACAGGGGAATCAGCCCCAGCATTTT.

The J gene is TRBJ1-4, the V gene TRBV3-1 (or the pseudogene TRBV3-2); D remains unclear. Trimming cost V 1 base and J 7 bases, with 13 bases left between them. Germline CDR1 LGHDT, CDR2 YNNKEL (reference sequence). CDR3 length: 15 amino acids. The CDR3 sequence is CASSQVSRFGEKLFF. CDR3 coding DNA: TGTGCCAGCAGCCAAGTCTCCAGGTTCGGTGAAAAACTGTTTTTT.

The J gene is TRBJ2-7, the V gene TRBV29-1; the match to TRBD1 covers 8 bases. The V segment lost 6 bases and the J segment 5 bases; nucleotides outside the gene matches: 15. Germline V CDR1 and CDR2: SQVTM, ANQGSEA. The CDR3 loop spans 15 amino acids. CDR3 amino acids: CSVAADRVPPHEQYF. CDR3 sequence (DNA): TGCAGCGTCGCGGCGGACAGGGTCCCACCGCACGAGCAGTACTTC.

This clone was counted a few times. This chain joins TRBV10-3 and TRBJ1-5, with TRBD1 identical over 10 bases. Germline V gene sequence: CDR1 ENHRY, CDR2 SYGVKD. The length of the CDR3 is 16 residues. V lost 8 bases, J lost 0 bases, and 7 bases stayed unmatched. CDR3 protein: CAIGGTGDLSNQPQHF. The CDR3 DNA reads TGTGCCATCGGGGGGACAGGGGACCTTAGCAATCAGCCCCAGCATTTT.

This clone showed up just once. The rearrangement uses TRBV5-1 and TRBJ2-7; TRBD2 matches 10 bases. The germline V gene has CDR1 SGHRS and CDR2 YFSETQ. The junction had 6 bases not matched to a gene; V was cut back by 3 bases and J by 3 bases. The CDR3 sequence is 15 residues long. CDR3: CASSYRTSGRYEQYF. The CDR3 nucleotides are TGCGCCAGCAGCTATCGGACTAGCGGACGCTACGAGCAGTACTTC.

This clone was detected ten times or more. The chain joins TRBV27 to TRBJ2-2, with TRBD2 identical over 8 bases. V shed 6 bases, J shed 4 bases, and the junction held 13 bases outside the gene matches. CDR1 is MNHEY, CDR2 SMNVEV, per germline (reference sequence). This CDR3 region has 17 residues. CDR3 bases: TGTGCCAGCAGCTCCAATCTGGGACTAGGGGTCACCGGGGAGCTGTTTTTT. Its translation: CASSSNLGLGVTGELFF.

The chain employs TRBV28 and TRBJ1-5; D not resolved. The CDR3 runs to 12 residues. Trimming pared 4 bases from V and 2 bases from J, leaving 3 bases between. Germline values: CDR1 MDHEN, CDR2 SYDVKM. CDR3 sequence: CASSSGNQPQHF. CDR3 in DNA: TGTGCCAGCAGTTCCGGCAATCAGCCCCAGCATTTT.

V and J are TRBV29-1 and TRBJ1-1, with D possibly matching TRBD1 (6 bases). The CDR3 is 10 amino acids. Germline V CDR1 and CDR2: SQVTM, ANQGSEA. Between the trimmed V and J ends, which lost 6 bases and 5 bases, there was a span of 7 bases. The chain's CDR3 is CSVQGTEAFF. The CDR3 region has the DNA TGCAGCGTCCAGGGGACTGAAGCTTTCTTT.

The chain has TRBV5-6 and TRBJ1-4; possibly TRBD1 for D (6 bases). Per the germline V gene, CDR1 is SGHDT and CDR2 is YYEEEE. The CDR3 is 14 amino acids. V dropped 2 bases and J dropped 5 bases, with 10 bases sitting between them. The DNA of the CDR3 is TGTGCCAGCAGCTTTGGACAGCTGAATGAAAAACTGTTTTTT. Protein product: CASSFGQLNEKLFF.

V and J are TRBV7-6 and TRBJ2-5, with 15 bases fitting TRBD2. The V and J ends lost 6 bases and 4 bases, in that order; junction bases with no gene match: 9. Germline V gene sequence: CDR1 SGHVS, CDR2 FNYEAQ. This CDR3 is 17 amino acids long. The chain's CDR3 is CASSLRTSGGARETQYF. CDR3 DNA sequence: TGTGCCAGCAGTTTAAGGACTAGCGGGGGGGCAAGAGAGACCCAGTACTTC.

This clone was found a few times. The chain uses TRBV15 and TRBJ1-1, with a weak D call TRBD1 (5 bases). CDR1 is LNHNV and CDR2 is YYDKDF in the germline V gene (reference sequence). This CDR3 contains 14 residues. The germline V and J ends were trimmed by 5 bases and 0 bases, with 10 bases remaining between them. The CDR3 region is CATSSGFMNTEAFF. The DNA for the CDR3 is TGTGCCACCAGCTCAGGGTTCATGAACACTGAAGCTTTCTTT.

CDR3 coding DNA: TGCGCCAGCAGCTTGGCCCAGGGTAGGAACGAGCAGTACTTC. Translating gives CASSLAQGRNEQYF. This chain joins TRBV5-1 and TRBJ2-7; D is perhaps TRBD1 (5 bases). Germline lookup yields CDR1 SGHRS and CDR2 YFSETQ. This CDR3 spans 14 amino acids. V gave up 0 bases and J gave up 5 bases, with 12 bases separating them.

This clone was counted between two and nine times. This chain links TRBV21-1 with TRBJ2-6; the tabulated D call, TRBD2, remains unverified against the DNA. TRBV21-1 is shown as a pseudogene. The CDR3 extends over 16 amino acids. The CDR3 sequence is CASSKDSGKGANVLTF. In DNA form, the CDR3 reads TGTGCCAGCAGCAAAGATTCGGGGAAAGGGGCCAACGTCCTGACTTTC.

The rearrangement uses TRBV6-5 and TRBJ1-4; no clear D gene. Trimming left V 7 bases short and J 5 bases short, with 8 bases between. Germline-derived CDR1 and CDR2 are MNHEY and SVGAGI. The CDR3 extends over 12 amino acids. CDR3 in DNA: TGTGCCAGCAAGAGACAAAATGAAAAACTGTTTTTT. Protein sequence: CASKRQNEKLFF.

This chain joins TRBV30 and TRBJ1-5; 9 bases align to TRBD1. This CDR3 is built from 14 residues. V was pared by 2 bases and J by 4 bases, with 3 bases of the junction left unmatched. Looked up from germline, CDR1 is GTSNPN and CDR2 is SVGIG (reference sequence). In nucleotides, the CDR3 is TGTGCCTGGAGTCTTGACAGGGGGAATCAGCCCCAGCATTTT. It codes for CAWSLDRGNQPQHF.

V gene TRBV25-1 combines with J gene TRBJ1-1; D is perhaps TRBD1 (5 bases). The CDR3 runs 13 residues. Trimming took 3 bases from V and 10 from J, leaving 15 bases between them. Germline V gene data show CDR1 as MGHDK and CDR2 as SYGVNS. The CDR3 coding sequence is TGTGCCAGCAGTGAGAAGGGGCTAATGGTAGCTTTCTTT. Amino acids: CASSEKGLMVAFF.

The CDR3 here is CASSQTGSPQYF. In nucleotides, the CDR3 is TGCGCCAGCAGCCAGACAGGCTCGCCCCAGTATTTT. This sequence joins TRBV5-1 and TRBJ1-5, with D possibly being TRBD1 (6 bases). The end of the DNA is better explained by TRBJ2-3, so the J call may be wrong. This CDR3 has 12 amino acids. Germline V lookup: CDR1 SGHRS, CDR2 YFSETQ.

This chain uses TRBV5-6 with TRBJ1-6; 10 bases map to TRBD1. V was pared by 4 bases and J by 4 bases, with 5 bases of the junction left unmatched. The CDR3 loop spans 16 amino acids. Germline loops: CDR1 SGHDT, CDR2 YYEEEE. CDR3 region: CASSLDRGPYNSPLHF. CDR3 coding DNA: TGTGCCAGCAGCCTCGACAGGGGGCCATATAATTCACCCCTCCACTTT.